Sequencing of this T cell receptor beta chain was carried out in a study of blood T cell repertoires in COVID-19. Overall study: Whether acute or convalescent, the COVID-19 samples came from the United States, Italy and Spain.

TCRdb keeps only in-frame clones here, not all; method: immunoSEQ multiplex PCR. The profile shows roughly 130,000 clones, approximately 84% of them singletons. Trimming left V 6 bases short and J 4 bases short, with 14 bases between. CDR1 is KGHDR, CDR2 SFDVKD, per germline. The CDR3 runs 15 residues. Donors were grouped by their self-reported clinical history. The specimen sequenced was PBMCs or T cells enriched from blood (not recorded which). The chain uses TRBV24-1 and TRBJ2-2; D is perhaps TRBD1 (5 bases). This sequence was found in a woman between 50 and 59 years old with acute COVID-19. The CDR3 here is CATSSPQGRTGELFF. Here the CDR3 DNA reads TGTGCCACCAGTTCCCCCCAGGGCCGCACCGGGGAGCTGTTTTTT.